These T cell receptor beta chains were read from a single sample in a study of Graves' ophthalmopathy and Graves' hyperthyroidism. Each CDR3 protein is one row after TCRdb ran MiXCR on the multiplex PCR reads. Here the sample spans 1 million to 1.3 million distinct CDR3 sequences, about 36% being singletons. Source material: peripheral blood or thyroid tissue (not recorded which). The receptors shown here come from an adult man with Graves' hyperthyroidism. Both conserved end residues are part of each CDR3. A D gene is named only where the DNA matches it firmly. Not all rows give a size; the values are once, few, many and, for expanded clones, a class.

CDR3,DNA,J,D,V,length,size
CASSYEGDYGYTF,TGTGCCAGCAGCTACGAGGGGGACTATGGCTACACCTTC,TRBJ1-2,NA,TRBV2,13,many
CASTLAGPGELFF,TGTGCCAGCACCCTTGCAGGTCCCGGGGAGCTGTTTTTT,TRBJ2-2,NA,TRBV7-3,13,many
CASSLATGEFETQYF,TGTGCCAGCAGCTTAGCCACAGGGGAATTCGAGACCCAGTACTTC,TRBJ2-5,TRBD1,TRBV7-8,15,many
CASGLSWGTGEYATNEKLFF,TGTGCTAGTGGTTTGTCATGGGGGACAGGGGAATATGCAACTAATGAAAAACTGTTTTTT,TRBJ1-4,TRBD1,TRBV12-5,20,NA
CAGSRQGQTYEQYF,TGTGCCGGCAGCCGACAGGGGCAAACCTACGAGCAGTACTTC,TRBJ2-7,TRBD1,TRBV2,14,NA
CASSFTLAHQETQYF,TGTGCCAGCAGCTTTACGCTAGCGCACCAAGAGACCCAGTACTTC,TRBJ2-5,NA,TRBV7-9,15,NA
CASSLVGEGYQPQHF,TGTGCCAGCAGCTTGGTAGGGGAAGGGTATCAGCCCCAGCATTTT,TRBJ1-5,NA,TRBV7-2,15,NA
CAWGDKGREQYF,TGTGCCTGGGGAGATAAGGGACGCGAGCAGTACTTC,TRBJ2-7,NA,TRBV30,12,NA
CASSYGESQPQHF,TGTGCCAGCAGTTACGGAGAGAGCCAGCCCCAGCATTTT,TRBJ1-5,NA,TRBV6-5,13,many
CASSALGRTGANVLTF,TGTGCCAGCAGTGCACTCGGGCGGACGGGGGCCAACGTCCTGACTTTC,TRBJ2-6,NA,TRBV12-3/TRBV12-4,16,NA
CASSLRDLPNEKLFF,TGTGCCAGCAGTTTACGGGACCTTCCTAATGAAAAACTGTTTTTT,TRBJ1-4,NA,TRBV12-3/TRBV12-4,15,NA